This T cell receptor (beta chain) comes out of a study of naive and memory T cell subsets. Study-level results: Especially in CD8 cells, naive repertoires contained a few larger clonotypes, possibly CD45RA-re-expressing memory cells. RNA-based TCR counts may shift with T cell activation and differentiation.

Two oligonucleotides, mixed equimolar, formed the beta constant-region primer covering TRBC1 and TRBC2. TCRdb used MiXCR to reprocess the UMI-ligation and nested PCR reads, holding one entry per CDR3 protein. This sample carries about 150,000 distinct CDR3 sequences, over 15% of them seen once, and the ten largest clones take roughly 0.13%. Sequential positive selection took CD4 T cells first, then CD8 T cells. About this clonotype: No antigen is known for it. Compared with germline, one end of the junction differs, possibly owing to a read error.

CDR3 length: 13 residues. Germline CDR1 and CDR2: ENHRY and SYGVKD. Sequencing was performed on naive CD4+ T cells from blood. The sequence derives from a human donor in good health. V and J are TRBV10-3 and TRBJ1-2; D is unclear. For the CDR3, the DNA is TGTTCCATCAGTGAACAAGCTAACTATGGCTACACCTTC. Translating gives CSISEQANYGYTF.